The 20 T cell receptor beta chains below all came from one sample that was sequenced in a study of shared clonotypes between healthy human individuals. Sequenced by immunoSEQ multiplex PCR; TCRdb stores in-frame clones only, minus some. This table holds over a million clones, about 84% found once. The sample taken for sequencing was memory CD4+ T cells from PBMCs. Subset meaning: CD45RA-negative fraction. These TCRs come from a man aged 18 to 29 in good health. Some clones in this sample may be carry-over from other donors' samples.

The V gene is TRBV28, the J gene TRBJ1-2; D ambiguous. Germline V gene lookup returns CDR1 MDHEN and CDR2 SYDVKM. The CDR3 consists of 14 residues. The germline V and J ends were trimmed by 1 base and 5 bases, with 11 bases remaining between them. The CDR3 region is CASSLSASSYGYTF. The CDR3 nucleotides read TGTGCCAGCAGTTTATCGGCGAGCTCGTATGGCTACACCTTC.

The chain combines TRBV7-9 with TRBJ2-5; 10 bases fit TRBD2. The germline V gene has CDR1 SEHNR and CDR2 FQNEAQ (reference sequence). The V gene end was trimmed by 5 bases and the J gene end by 2 bases; junction bases not matched to a gene: 5. This CDR3 contains 15 residues. Here the CDR3 DNA reads TGTGCCAGCAGCCAAAGGACTAGCGGACAAGAGACCCAGTACTTC. This codes for CASSQRTSGQETQYF.

This clone was found a few times. V usage is TRBV2 and J usage is TRBJ1-1; D not resolved. The CDR3 runs 14 residues. CDR1 and CDR2 from the germline V gene are SNHLY and FYNNEI. Between the trimmed V and J ends, which lost 7 bases and 3 bases, there was a span of 15 bases. The CDR3 region has the DNA TGTGCCAGCACTCAGGACGGACGGGACACTGAAGCTTTCTTT. Protein sequence: CASTQDGRDTEAFF.

The chain has TRBV7-8 and TRBJ1-1; D not resolved. Germline V gene lookup returns CDR1 SGHVS and CDR2 FQNEAQ. V was cut by 6 bases and J by 1 base, with 9 bases left in between. The CDR3 sequence is 13 residues long. The CDR3 region is CASRITANTEAFF. In DNA, the CDR3 is TGTGCCAGCAGAATTACAGCGAACACTGAAGCTTTCTTT.

This clone has more than one count but fewer than ten. The CDR3 is CASSNRGLGNQPQHF. CDR3 coding DNA: TGTGCCAGCAGCAACCGGGGCCTAGGGAATCAGCCCCAGCATTTT. The chain joins TRBV21-1 to TRBJ1-5. TRBV21-1 is marked as a pseudogene. The CDR3 is 15 amino acids.

This chain connects TRBV11-2 to TRBJ2-2, with D tentatively TRBD1 (6 bases). The CDR3 is made up of 17 amino acids. The ends were cut back, 1 base at V and 1 base at J, with 13 bases in the middle. The germline gives CDR1 SGHAT, CDR2 FQNNGV. The CDR3 coding sequence is TGTGCCAGCAGCTTAGCCAAAGGGGGACAGAACACCGGGGAGCTGTTTTTT. As protein: CASSLAKGGQNTGELFF. The variable domain in full, with the rest retrieved from reference TRBV11-2 and TRBJ2-2, is EAGVAQSPRYKIIEKRQSVAFWCNPISGHATLYWYQQILGQGPKLLIQFQNNGVVDDSQLPKDRFSAERLKGVDSTLKIQPAKLEDSAVYLCASSLAKGGQNTGELFFGEGSRLTVL.

This chain joins TRBV5-1 and TRBJ2-3, with a weak D call TRBD2 (5 bases). From germline, CDR1 is SGHRS and CDR2 YFSETQ. The CDR3 is made up of 17 amino acids. V gave up 4 bases and J gave up 3 bases, with 21 bases separating them. CDR3 residues: CASSPFVVGSGTDTQYF. CDR3 coding DNA: TGCGCCAGCAGCCCCTTTGTGGTTGGGAGTGGTACAGATACGCAGTATTTT.

The chain recombines TRBV11-3 with TRBJ2-3; TRBD2 aligns across 7 bases. V shed 5 bases and J 6 bases; nucleotides not matched to a gene: 8. This CDR3 contains 14 residues. The germline V gene has CDR1 SGHNT and CDR2 YENEEA. The CDR3 sequence is CASSLRAGADTQYF. DNA for the CDR3: TGTGCCAGCAGCCTGAGGGCGGGAGCTGATACGCAGTATTTT.

Comment on this clone: This specimen includes other DNA sequences encoding the same CDR3. The rearrangement uses TRBV30 and TRBJ2-1; TRBD2 aligns across 7 bases. CDR1 and CDR2 (germline): GTSNPN, SVGIG (reference sequence). V dropped 0 bases and J dropped 4; count of bases not matched to a gene: 3. This CDR3 spans 14 amino acids. CDR3: CAWSVGGTYNEQFF. In nucleotides, the CDR3 is TGTGCCTGGAGTGTCGGGGGGACGTACAATGAGCAGTTCTTC.

A note on this clone: The sample has other DNA sequences that encode this CDR3 too. The chain's CDR3 is CSVVGQYSYEQYF. CDR3 nucleotides: TGCAGCGTGGTGGGACAGTACTCCTACGAGCAGTACTTC. This chain connects TRBV29-1 to TRBJ2-7; 7 positions match TRBD1. Germline assignment: CDR1 SQVTM and CDR2 ANQGSEA. The V segment lost 6 bases and the J segment 0 bases; nucleotides outside the gene matches: 5. The CDR3 runs 13 residues.

This chain connects TRBV28 to TRBJ1-4; no firm D call. Germline V gives CDR1 MDHEN, CDR2 SYDVKM. Trimming stripped 6 bases from V and 4 bases from J, with 12 bases between. The CDR3 contains 14 residues. This CDR3 is CASSSNADNEKLFF. The CDR3 DNA is TGTGCCAGCAGCTCGAACGCGGATAATGAAAAACTGTTTTTT.

The chain couples TRBV18 to TRBJ1-5; D might be TRBD1 (6 bases). V was clipped by 0 bases and J by 4 bases, with 10 bases between them. The CDR3 totals 15 residues. CDR1 is KGHSH, CDR2 LQKENI, per germline. Written as DNA, the CDR3 is TGTGCCAGCTCACCACCGAACAGGGCGAATCAGCCCCAGCATTTT. This translates into CASSPPNRANQPQHF.

This chain connects TRBV18 to TRBJ1-3, with 8 bases fitting TRBD1. V lost 4 bases, J lost 0 bases, and 8 bases stayed unmatched. Per germline, CDR1 KGHSH and CDR2 LQKENI. There are 17 residues in the CDR3. CDR3 DNA: TGTGCCAGCTCACGGACGACAGGGGATAACTCTGGAAACACCATATATTTT. Protein: CASSRTTGDNSGNTIYF.

The chain joins TRBV28 to TRBJ2-3, with D hard to call. Germline V gene lookup returns CDR1 MDHEN and CDR2 SYDVKM. CDR3 size: 11 residues. Trimming cost V 9 bases and J 6 bases, with 10 bases left between them. The CDR3 sequence is CASLRADTQYF. CDR3 nucleotides: TGTGCCAGTCTTCGGGCGGATACGCAGTATTTT.

V is TRBV15 and J is TRBJ1-5; TRBD1 is a possible D gene (5 bases). V lost 3 bases to trimming and J lost 15 bases, with 21 bases between them. Germline CDR1 is LNHNV and CDR2 is YYDKDF (reference sequence). The length of the CDR3 is 14 residues. CDR3 residues: CATSRGGEGPVVHF. In DNA form, the CDR3 reads TGTGCCACCAGCAGGGGGGGGGAAGGACCCGTAGTGCATTTT.

V is TRBV6-5 and J is TRBJ1-1; no reliable D call. V was shortened by 7 bases and J by 11 bases, with 20 bases between the two germline ends. Germline loops: CDR1 MNHEY, CDR2 SVGAGI. This CDR3 contains 13 residues. The CDR3 region is CASTDEKTTYAFF. Written as DNA, the CDR3 is TGTGCCAGCACCGACGAAAAGACAACGTACGCTTTCTTT.

The chain recombines TRBV2 with TRBJ2-3; D possibly corresponds to TRBD2 (5 bases). Germline CDR1 SNHLY, CDR2 FYNNEI. The CDR3 contains 14 residues. Trimming stripped 11 bases from V and 6 bases from J, with 21 bases between. In DNA, the CDR3 is TGTGCCTCTAAAGTTCGGGAAGGTGGTGATACGCAGTATTTT. Translation gives CASKVREGGDTQYF.

The gene calls are TRBV18 and TRBJ1-4; the D is unclear. Germline values: CDR1 KGHSH, CDR2 LQKENI. V was pared by 5 bases and J by 8 bases, with 15 bases between. The CDR3 has 14 amino acids. The CDR3: CASSRALGGEKLFF. The CDR3 nucleotides are TGTGCCAGCTCAAGGGCCCTAGGAGGAGAAAAACTGTTTTTT.

The rearrangement uses TRBV18 and TRBJ2-7, with D perhaps matching TRBD2 (5 bases). There are 15 residues in the CDR3. CDR1 and CDR2 (germline): KGHSH, LQKENI. The V gene lost 6 bases and the J gene lost 5 bases, with 20 bases spanning the gap. For the CDR3, the DNA is TGTGCCAGCTCCCCCACCCCAGCTAGCCCCCACGAGCAGTACTTC. The encoded protein is CASSPTPASPHEQYF.

This clone was picked up one time. The chain employs TRBV19 and TRBJ2-7; TRBD2 might be the D (6 bases). Trimming shortened V by 2 bases and J by 4 bases, and 18 bases separated the two germline ends. CDR1 LNHDA and CDR2 SQIVND come from the germline V gene (reference sequence). The CDR3 sequence is 16 residues long. The DNA of the CDR3 is TGTGCCAGTAGTATATCCGGGGGTCTCCCCAAATACGAGCAGTACTTC. This gives the protein CASSISGGLPKYEQYF.